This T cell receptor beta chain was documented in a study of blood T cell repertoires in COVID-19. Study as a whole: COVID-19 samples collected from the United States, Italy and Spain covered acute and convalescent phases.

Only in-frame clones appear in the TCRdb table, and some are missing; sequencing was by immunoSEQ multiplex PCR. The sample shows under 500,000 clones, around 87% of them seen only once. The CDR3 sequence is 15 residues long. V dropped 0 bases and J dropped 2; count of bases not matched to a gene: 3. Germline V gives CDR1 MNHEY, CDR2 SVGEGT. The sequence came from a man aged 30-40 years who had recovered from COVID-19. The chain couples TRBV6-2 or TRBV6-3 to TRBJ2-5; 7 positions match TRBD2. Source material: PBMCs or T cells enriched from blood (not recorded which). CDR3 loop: CASSYSGLFQETQYF. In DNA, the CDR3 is TGTGCCAGCAGTTACTCGGGACTATTTCAAGAGACCCAGTACTTC.